One sample yielded the 27 T cell receptor beta chains listed below, sequenced in a study of cytomegalovirus exposure and HLA in healthy donors. The PCR used 60 Vbeta and 13 Jbeta primers. Sequencing was performed with immunoSEQ multiplex PCR; in TCRdb, only in-frame clones are kept and a portion is missing. This sample carries roughly 15,000 clones, over 55% of them seen once, and the ten largest clones take around a sixth. Sequencing input: PBMCs. The origin of the receptors is a woman aged 45-59 years in good health and CMV-seropositive.

The chain employs TRBV20-1 and TRBJ2-7, with TRBD1 identical over 9 bases. Germline values: CDR1 DFQATT, CDR2 SNEGSKA (reference sequence). The CDR3 totals 11 residues. J was trimmed by 6 bases and V by 8 bases; bases with no gene match: 5. For the CDR3, the DNA is TGCAGTCCCGGGACAGGGCCCGAGCAGTACTTC. This gives the protein CSPGTGPEQYF.

This clone was seen a handful of times. V and J are TRBV4-2 and TRBJ2-7; 8 nucleotides align to TRBD2. The CDR3 consists of 18 residues. The germline V gene encodes CDR1 LGHNA and CDR2 YNFKEQ. V trimming: 5 bases; J trimming: 6 bases; junction bases outside the gene matches: 21. CDR3: CASSRLSGTRGERGEQYF. The CDR3 bases are TGTGCCAGCAGCAGACTATCCGGGACTAGAGGCGAGAGGGGCGAGCAGTACTTC.

The chain joins TRBV6-7 to TRBJ1-1, with D perhaps matching TRBD1 (5 bases). TRBV6-7 is reported as an ORF; its role is uncertain. Trimming removed 6 bases from V and 7 bases from J, with 15 bases in between. The CDR3 covers 13 residues. The CDR3 coding sequence is TGTGCCAGCAGCCCCTGGGGACTGGATGAAGCTTTCTTT. Translated: CASSPWGLDEAFF.

This clone was observed a few times. The rearrangement links TRBV5-1 to TRBJ1-1; D remains ambiguous. The V and J ends lost 5 bases and 2 bases respectively, with 10 bases between them. Germline V CDR1 and CDR2: SGHRS, YFSETQ. There are 13 residues in the CDR3. This chain's CDR3 is CASSLRVNTEAFF. In DNA form, the CDR3 reads TGCGCCAGCAGTCTGAGGGTAAACACTGAAGCTTTCTTT.

The rearrangement links TRBV27 to TRBJ2-4, with D perhaps matching TRBD1 (7 bases). The CDR3 length is 12 residues. Trimming took 3 bases from V and 9 from J, leaving 9 bases between them. Per the germline V gene, CDR1 is MNHEY and CDR2 is SMNVEV (reference sequence). The CDR3 region is CASSFQGGIQYF. Written as DNA, the CDR3 is TGTGCCAGCAGTTTTCAGGGGGGCATTCAGTACTTC.

This clone has more than one count but fewer than ten. Here the CDR3 reads CASSLGDRGWSGRTNTQYF. The CDR3 DNA is TGTGCCAGCAGCTTAGGGGACAGGGGATGGTCCGGTCGGACGAATACGCAGTATTTT. The chain uses TRBV7-8 and TRBJ2-3, with 10 bases aligning to TRBD1. This CDR3 has 19 amino acids. Germline loops: CDR1 SGHVS, CDR2 FQNEAQ. V trimming: 1 base; J trimming: 7 bases; junction bases outside the gene matches: 17.

This clone appeared a few times. The chain joins TRBV6-1 to TRBJ1-1; the D is unclear. V lost 1 base and J 8 bases, leaving 11 bases between the germline ends. The CDR3 spans 13 residues. CDR1 and CDR2 from the germline V gene are MNHNS and SASEGT. The CDR3 coding sequence is TGTGCCAGCAGTGAAGATCGCGGCCTCGAAGCTTTCTTT. This sequence encodes CASSEDRGLEAFF.

The V call is TRBV6-5, the J call TRBJ2-5; D is possibly TRBD2 (6 bases). This CDR3 region has 14 residues. Germline values: CDR1 MNHEY, CDR2 SVGAGI. Trimming shortened V by 6 bases and J by 2 bases, and 13 bases separated the two germline ends. The CDR3, as DNA: TGTGCCAGCAGGCATCTAGCGCCACAAGAGACCCAGTACTTC. Translating it yields CASRHLAPQETQYF.

The V call is TRBV4-1, the J call TRBJ2-7; 9 bases agree with TRBD2. Germline CDR1 is MGHRA and CDR2 is YSYEKL. The V and J ends lost 4 bases and 3 bases, in that order; junction bases with no gene match: 7. This CDR3 has 15 residues. The CDR3 reads CASSPRLADHYEQYF. As DNA, the CDR3 is TGCGCCAGCAGCCCCCGACTAGCGGACCACTACGAGCAGTACTTC.

V and J are TRBV4-3 and TRBJ2-1, with 8 bases lining up with TRBD1. The CDR3 runs to 15 residues. The germline V gene has CDR1 LGHNA and CDR2 YSLEER. With V trimmed by 4 bases and J by 2 bases, 4 bases remained unmatched. The CDR3: CASSPDRGPYNEQFF. DNA of the CDR3: TGCGCCAGCAGCCCAGACAGGGGCCCCTACAATGAGCAGTTCTTC.

In its sample, this clone was seen a few times. The V call is TRBV10-3, the J call TRBJ2-6, with TRBD2 as a possible D gene (6 bases). In germline, CDR1 is ENHRY, CDR2 SYGVKD. The CDR3 runs 15 residues. V shed 0 bases and J shed 4 bases, with 7 bases lying between them. CDR3 residues: CAISESEGGANVLTF. The CDR3 DNA reads TGTGCCATCAGTGAGTCGGAGGGAGGGGCCAACGTCCTGACTTTC.

This clone counts as large. The chain carries TRBV28 and TRBJ2-6; tentative D call: TRBD1 (6 bases). The CDR3 has 16 amino acids. Germline assignment: CDR1 MDHEN and CDR2 SYDVKM. Deletions cut 5 bases from V and 0 bases from J, with 11 bases between. Here the CDR3 DNA reads TGTGCCAGCAGTCCGGGACAACCCTCTGGGGCCAACGTCCTGACTTTC. Amino acid sequence: CASSPGQPSGANVLTF.

This chain links TRBV29-1 with TRBJ1-1, with TRBD1 matching 7 bases. Germline CDR1 reads SQVTM; CDR2 reads ANQGSEA. V trimming: 8 bases; J trimming: 8 bases; junction bases outside the gene matches: 11. This CDR3 comprises 12 residues. The CDR3 sequence is CSSLSQGDEAFF. The CDR3 DNA reads TGCAGCTCTCTCAGCCAGGGGGACGAAGCTTTCTTT.

This clone was detected a few times. This chain uses TRBV9 with TRBJ1-1; D gene ambiguous. Germline CDR1 reads SGDLS; CDR2 reads YYNGEE. V was pared by 0 bases and J by 4 bases, with 7 bases between. The CDR3 has 13 residues. As DNA, the CDR3 is TGTGCCAGCAGCGTAGTTAGGAGCACTGAAGCTTTCTTT. Its translation: CASSVVRSTEAFF. Variable domain in full (rest from reference TRBV9 and TRBJ1-1): DSGVTQTPKHLITATGQRVTLRCSPRSGDLSVYWYQQSLDQGLQFLIQYYNGEERAKGNILERFSAQQFPDLHSELNLSSLELGDSALYFCASSVVRSTEAFFGQGTRLTVV.

The rearrangement joins TRBV9 to TRBJ1-5, with a tentative D call TRBD1 (6 bases). V lost 2 bases and J lost 5, with 11 bases in between. The length of the CDR3 is 14 residues. Per germline, CDR1 SGDLS and CDR2 YYNGEE. The CDR3 DNA reads TGTGCCAGCAGCGTGGACAGTGGGGATCAGCCCCAGCATTTT. It codes for CASSVDSGDQPQHF.

This clone was observed a few times. The rearrangement uses TRBV6-6 and TRBJ1-1; 11 positions agree with TRBD1. V dropped 6 bases and J dropped 5; count of bases not matched to a gene: 8. Germline V gives CDR1 MNHNY, CDR2 SVGAGI (reference sequence). The CDR3 consists of 15 residues. The CDR3 nucleotides read TGTGCCAGCAGGAAGGACAGGGGGCCGGGGACTGAAGCTTTCTTT. It translates to CASRKDRGPGTEAFF.

At least ten counts were recorded for this clone. The rearrangement links TRBV4-3 to TRBJ1-4, with 9 bases that match TRBD1. Per the germline V gene, CDR1 is LGHNA and CDR2 is YSLEER. Trimming cost V 4 bases and J 7 bases; bases outside gene matches: 13. This CDR3 spans 17 amino acids. CDR3 coding DNA: TGCGCCAGCAGCCCACGATTGACAGGGGGAGTGCGTGAAAAACTGTTTTTT. The encoded protein is CASSPRLTGGVREKLFF.

V gene TRBV7-2 combines with J gene TRBJ2-3; D is possibly TRBD2 (5 bases). Germline V gene lookup returns CDR1 SGHTA and CDR2 FQGNSA. The CDR3 has 16 residues. Trimming stripped 5 bases from V and 2 bases from J, with 17 bases between. The CDR3 loop reads CASSHGVRRPTDTQYF. CDR3 DNA: TGTGCCAGCAGCCACGGGGTACGCCGACCCACAGATACGCAGTATTTT.

J is TRBJ2-7 and V is TRBV6-1; the D gene is possibly TRBD2 (6 bases). The CDR3 runs to 13 residues. The V and J ends lost 11 bases and 2 bases respectively, with 16 bases between them. Germline CDR1 is MNHNS and CDR2 is SASEGT. The CDR3 reads CAYGGGFPYEQYF. DNA of the CDR3: TGTGCCTACGGAGGAGGGTTTCCCTACGAGCAGTACTTC.

V and J are TRBV28 and TRBJ1-3, with TRBD1 matching 10 bases. Germline-derived CDR1 and CDR2 are MDHEN and SYDVKM. The CDR3 spans 13 residues. V lost 6 bases, J lost 7 bases, and 3 bases stayed unmatched. The CDR3 DNA sequence: TGTGCCAGCAGACTGGGACAGGGGAACACCATATATTTT. Protein sequence: CASRLGQGNTIYF.

This clone was seen only a few times. The rearrangement uses TRBV6-5 and TRBJ2-5; 7 positions agree with TRBD2. The CDR3 sequence is 15 residues long. Looked up from germline, CDR1 is MNHEY and CDR2 is SVGAGI. Trimming removed 6 bases from V and 5 bases from J; junction bases left unmatched: 12. The CDR3 DNA is TGTGCCAGCAGCCCTACTAGCGTCCCTGGGGAGACCCAGTACTTC. Translated, it gives CASSPTSVPGETQYF.

The sample holds one count of this clone. The CDR3 DNA reads as TGCGCCAGCAGCCCGACGCAGGGAGGAAGCGAGCAGTACTTC. Its protein is CASSPTQGGSEQYF. The gene calls are TRBV5-1 and TRBJ2-7, with D possibly TRBD2 on 6 matching bases. V was shortened by 4 bases and J by 6 bases, with 17 bases between the two germline ends. CDR1 and CDR2 (germline): SGHRS, YFSETQ. The length of the CDR3 is 14 residues. The complete variable domain, with remaining parts taken from reference TRBV5-1 and TRBJ2-7, reads KAGVTQTPRYLIKTRGQQVTLSCSPISGHRSVSWYQQTPGQGLQFLFEYFSETQRNKGNFPGRFSGRQFSNSRSEMNVSTLELGDSALYLCASSPTQGGSEQYFGPGTRLTVT.

A word on this clone: One junction end does not reproduce the germline sequence, and a read error may be involved. The chain is built from TRBV7-7 and TRBJ2-5; 7 nucleotides agree with TRBD1. This CDR3 is 13 amino acids long. CDR1 is SSHAT and CDR2 is FNYEAQ in the germline V gene (reference sequence). CDR3 sequence: CASSEGQKETQYF. CDR3 sequence (DNA): TGTGCTAGCAGCGAGGGACAGAAAGAGACCCAGTACTTC.

The chain combines TRBV29-1 with TRBJ1-2; D not resolved. The V gene lost 7 bases and the J gene lost 4 bases, with 16 bases spanning the gap. In germline, CDR1 is SQVTM, CDR2 ANQGSEA. The CDR3 loop spans 13 amino acids. The CDR3 sequence: CSAQLRTRYGYTF. In DNA, the CDR3 is TGCAGCGCCCAACTCCGAACCCGCTATGGCTACACCTTC. The variable domain in full, with the rest retrieved from reference TRBV29-1 and TRBJ1-2, is SAVISQKPSRDICQRGTSLTIQCQVDSQVTMMFWYRQQPGQSLTLIATANQGSEATYESGFVIDKFPISRPNLTFSTLTVSNMSPEDSSIYLCSAQLRTRYGYTFGSGTRLTVV.

The V call is TRBV5-4, the J call TRBJ2-3; 11 bases fit TRBD2. From germline, CDR1 is SGHNT and CDR2 YYREEE (reference sequence). The CDR3 covers 17 residues. J was trimmed by 0 bases and V by 0 bases; bases with no gene match: 3. Here the CDR3 reads CASSLVLAGGSTDTQYF. In DNA form, the CDR3 reads TGTGCCAGCAGCTTGGTCCTAGCGGGGGGTAGCACAGATACGCAGTATTTT.

The rearrangement links TRBV30 to TRBJ1-1, with 9 bases that match TRBD1. Germline lookup yields CDR1 GTSNPN and CDR2 SVGIG (reference sequence). J was trimmed by 0 bases and V by 6 bases; bases with no gene match: 2. The CDR3 totals 13 residues. Here the CDR3 reads CACRTGVNTEAFF. CDR3 bases: TGTGCCTGTCGGACAGGGGTGAACACTGAAGCTTTCTTT.

V is TRBV6-1 and J is TRBJ1-1; TRBD1 matches 8 bases. V gave up 6 bases and J gave up 5 bases; unmatched junction bases: 5. Germline lookup yields CDR1 MNHNS and CDR2 SASEGT. The CDR3 runs to 13 residues. DNA for the CDR3: TGTGCCAGCAGGTTGTACAGGGGGACTGAAGCTTTCTTT. It codes for CASRLYRGTEAFF.